This is a list of T cell receptor beta chains from one sample in a study of cytomegalovirus exposure and HLA in healthy donors. Libraries were prepared by immunoSEQ multiplex PCR; TCRdb keeps only in-frame clonotypes and omits some of them. The table lists 180,000 or so clones, 9.5% of them singletons. What was sequenced was PBMCs. The receptors were sampled from a woman in her thirties in good health and CMV-seropositive. Each CDR3 is given without its conserved first and last residue.

v_call cdr3_aa
TRBV4-1 ASSQGLGASVYGYT
TRBV7-8 ASSFPRSSGRVGSYEQY
TRBV21-1 ASSKCQGYT
TRBV9 ASSPTGPLLQEAF
TRBV4-1 ASSRGQASGNTGELF
TRBV7-2 ASSLNAGRGETQY
TRBV4-1 ASSPGREGYNEQF
TRBV5-1 ASSFLVPGQGGHEQF
TRBV5-1 ASSLIRGNTEAF
TRBV7-2 ASSDGLAVTDTQY